A single sample gave rise to the 26 T cell receptor beta chains below, sequenced in a study of blood T cells in healthy people across ages. Alongside a J-beta primer mix, a sample-barcoded 5' primer served in a second PCR lasting roughly 6 to 12 cycles. TCRdb re-called the 5' RACE reads with MiXCR, one entry per CDR3 protein. The sample records some 900,000 distinct CDR3 sequences, roughly 43% being singletons. What was sequenced was blood. The source of these receptors is a man aged 25 to 40 in good health.

The chain uses TRBV29-1 and TRBJ2-3; no definite D call. V was shortened by 2 bases and J by 3 bases, with 9 bases between the two germline ends. The germline gives CDR1 SQVTM, CDR2 ANQGSEA. This CDR3 is built from 13 residues. The CDR3 region is CSVEMPGTDTQYF. The CDR3 DNA is TGCAGCGTTGAAATGCCGGGTACAGATACGCAGTATTTT.

The chain is built from TRBV7-9 and TRBJ1-1, with TRBD1 matching over 10 bases. Germline-derived CDR1 and CDR2 are SEHNR and FQNEAQ (reference sequence). V lost 3 bases to trimming and J lost 4 bases; unmatched junction nucleotides: 5. The CDR3 extends over 15 amino acids. The CDR3 sequence: CASSFAGQGVTEAFF. The CDR3 DNA is TGTGCCAGCAGCTTCGCAGGACAGGGGGTCACTGAAGCTTTCTTT. Variable domain in full (rest from reference TRBV7-9 and TRBJ1-1): DTGVSQNPRHKITKRGQNVTFRCDPISEHNRLYWYRQTLGQGPEFLTYFQNEAQLEKSRLLSDRFSAERPKGSFSTLEIQRTEQGDSAMYLCASSFAGQGVTEAFFGQGTRLTVV.

The V and J genes are TRBV20-1 and TRBJ1-2, with TRBD1 matching over 8 bases. The ends lost 6 bases at V and 0 bases at J; junction bases unmatched: 6. This CDR3 has 14 amino acids. Looked up from germline, CDR1 is DFQATT and CDR2 is SNEGSKA (reference sequence). This CDR3 is CSALSTGANYGYTF. CDR3 coding DNA: TGCAGTGCCCTCTCGACAGGGGCTAACTATGGCTACACCTTC.

Many counts were recorded for this clonotype. The rearrangement uses TRBV10-3 and TRBJ1-5; 9 positions match TRBD1. V lost 10 bases to trimming and J lost 5 bases; unmatched junction nucleotides: 15. The CDR3 totals 16 residues. The germline V gene encodes CDR1 ENHRY and CDR2 SYGVKD. The CDR3 region is CATLSPRDRADQPQHF. The CDR3 nucleotides read TGTGCCACCCTCTCGCCCAGGGACAGGGCGGATCAGCCCCAGCATTTT.

The chain recombines TRBV10-3 with TRBJ2-7; D unclear. The CDR3 totals 12 residues. Between the trimmed V and J ends, which lost 7 bases and 4 bases, there was a span of 11 bases. In germline, CDR1 is ENHRY, CDR2 SYGVKD. CDR3 bases: TGTGCCATCAAAGGATCAGATTACGAGCAGTACTTC. As protein: CAIKGSDYEQYF.

V gene TRBV24-1 combines with J gene TRBJ2-1; 8 nucleotides match TRBD2. The CDR3 has 16 amino acids. Looked up from germline, CDR1 is KGHDR and CDR2 is SFDVKD. V lost 4 bases, J lost 4 bases, and 8 bases stayed unmatched. The CDR3 loop is CATSDRGVAGYNEQFF. The CDR3, as DNA: TGTGCCACCAGTGACCGTGGGGTAGCGGGGTACAATGAGCAGTTCTTC.

This clonotype was observed a few times. This chain links TRBV20-1 with TRBJ2-1; D is uncertain. The CDR3 contains 14 residues. Germline-derived CDR1 and CDR2 are DFQATT and SNEGSKA (reference sequence). The V gene lost 5 bases and the J gene lost 3 bases, with 14 bases spanning the gap. The CDR3: CSASSTGFYNEQFF. The CDR3 nucleotides are TGCAGTGCTTCGTCCACTGGCTTCTACAATGAGCAGTTCTTC.

The DNA of the CDR3 is TGTGCCAGCAGCATCTCAGGCCCTCTAAAGGGCTACACCTTC. It codes for CASSISGPLKGYTF. The chain employs TRBV7-9 and TRBJ1-2; D is unresolved. The germline gives CDR1 SEHNR, CDR2 FQNEAQ (reference sequence). The CDR3 is 14 residues long. V gave up 5 bases and J gave up 8 bases, with 18 bases separating them. The complete variable domain, with remaining parts taken from reference TRBV7-9 and TRBJ1-2, reads DTGVSQNPRHKITKRGQNVTFRCDPISEHNRLYWYRQTLGQGPEFLTYFQNEAQLEKSRLLSDRFSAERPKGSFSTLEIQRTEQGDSAMYLCASSISGPLKGYTFGSGTRLTVV.

The sample holds a few counts of this clonotype. The rearrangement uses TRBV27 and TRBJ2-1, with a possible D match to TRBD1 (6 bases). Between the trimmed V and J ends, which lost 3 bases and 6 bases, there was a span of 15 bases. Germline V gene lookup returns CDR1 MNHEY and CDR2 SMNVEV (reference sequence). The CDR3 has 15 amino acids. For the CDR3, the DNA is TGTGCCAGCAGTTTCCCAGGGGTTGTGGGCAATGAGCAGTTCTTC. This gives the protein CASSFPGVVGNEQFF.

The chain's CDR3 is CAISQTGGKIDTQYF. The CDR3 DNA reads TGTGCCATCAGCCAGACAGGGGGGAAAATCGATACGCAGTATTTT. This chain links TRBV10-3 with TRBJ2-3; 9 bases match TRBD1. V lost 6 bases and J lost 6; bases outside the gene matches: 10. The length of the CDR3 is 15 residues. Germline CDR1 is ENHRY and CDR2 is SYGVKD.

V and J are TRBV5-4 and TRBJ2-7; TRBD1 matches at 8 bases. Matching the DNA end better, TRBJ2-5 makes the J call doubtful. This CDR3 contains 15 residues. In germline, CDR1 is SGHNT, CDR2 YYREEE (reference sequence). CDR3 nucleotide sequence: TGTGCCAGCAGCATTCGGACAGGGAGGCACGAGACCCAGTACTTC. The encoded protein is CASSIRTGRHETQYF.

This clonotype occurred a few times. The chain combines TRBV28 with TRBJ2-7, with 7 bases aligning to TRBD1. CDR1 and CDR2 (germline): MDHEN, SYDVKM. V shed 8 bases and J 4 bases; nucleotides not matched to a gene: 8. The CDR3 has 13 amino acids. The CDR3 sequence: CASGTGTDYEQYF. CDR3 in DNA: TGTGCCAGCGGAACCGGGACAGATTACGAGCAGTACTTC.

This clonotype appeared a few times. The J gene is TRBJ2-1, the V gene TRBV29-1, with 10 bases aligning to TRBD1. This CDR3 is built from 13 residues. With 4 bases clipped from V and 4 bases from J, the junction kept 1 base outside the gene matches. Looked up from germline, CDR1 is SQVTM and CDR2 is ANQGSEA. The CDR3 reads CSVVDRGYNEQFF. CDR3 bases: TGCAGCGTTGTGGACAGGGGGTACAATGAGCAGTTCTTC.

This chain uses TRBV5-1 with TRBJ2-3; D is possibly TRBD1 or TRBD2 (6 bases each). V was shortened by 0 bases and J by 0 bases, with 11 bases between the two germline ends. This CDR3 has 16 amino acids. Germline CDR1 reads SGHRS; CDR2 reads YFSETQ. CDR3 bases: TGCGCCAGCAGCTTGGACCGGGGGCAGAGCACAGATACGCAGTATTTT. Translated, it gives CASSLDRGQSTDTQYF.

This clonotype was observed a few times. This sequence joins TRBV5-1 and TRBJ1-2; no firm D call. V was shortened by 0 bases and J by 3 bases, with 9 bases between the two germline ends. CDR1 is SGHRS, CDR2 YFSETQ, per germline. The CDR3 sequence is 14 residues long. CDR3 nucleotides: TGCGCCAGCAGCTTGGCGGCGGCGGACTATGGCTACACCTTC. This encodes CASSLAAADYGYTF. Using reference TRBV5-1 and TRBJ1-2 for the parts outside the CDR3, the full variable domain is KAGVTQTPRYLIKTRGQQVTLSCSPISGHRSVSWYQQTPGQGLQFLFEYFSETQRNKGNFPGRFSGRQFSNSRSEMNVSTLELGDSALYLCASSLAAADYGYTFGSGTRLTVV.

This clonotype was observed a handful of times. J is TRBJ2-5 and V is TRBV11-2, with D possibly called TRBD1 or TRBD2 (5 bases each). The CDR3 covers 14 residues. The germline CDR1 and CDR2 sequences are SGHAT and FQNNGV. V was shortened by 5 bases and J by 2 bases, with 12 bases between the two germline ends. This CDR3 reads CASSQTWGQETQYF. In nucleotides, the CDR3 is TGTGCCAGCAGCCAGACCTGGGGGCAAGAGACCCAGTACTTC. Full variable domain (missing parts from reference TRBV11-2 and TRBJ2-5): EAGVAQSPRYKIIEKRQSVAFWCNPISGHATLYWYQQILGQGPKLLIQFQNNGVVDDSQLPKDRFSAERLKGVDSTLKIQPAKLEDSAVYLCASSQTWGQETQYFGPGTRLLVL.

The rearrangement uses TRBV7-4 and TRBJ2-3, with 9 bases matching TRBD2. The germline V gene encodes CDR1 SGHVT and CDR2 SQSDAQ. With V trimmed by 5 bases and J by 4 bases, 7 bases remained unmatched. This CDR3 contains 15 residues. CDR3 sequence: CASSPSGASADTQYF. CDR3 in DNA: TGTGCCAGCAGCCCTAGCGGGGCGAGCGCAGATACGCAGTATTTT.

This clonotype has just one count. The chain links TRBV20-1 to TRBJ2-7; TRBD1 matches at 9 bases. Germline CDR1 and CDR2: DFQATT and SNEGSKA (reference sequence). The CDR3 consists of 12 residues. For the CDR3, the DNA is TGCAGCCAAGGACAGGGGACCTACGAGCAGTACTTC. Translation gives CSQGQGTYEQYF.

As to this clonotype: At one end the junction does not follow the germline gene, possibly because of a read error. The chain is built from TRBV10-3 and TRBJ2-2; perhaps TRBD2 as D (5 bases). The V gene's germline CDR1 is ENHRY and CDR2 SYGVKD. The CDR3 is made up of 14 amino acids. CDR3 sequence: CAISENQVAGELFF. The CDR3 DNA reads TGTGCCATCAGTGAGAACCAAGTCGCCGGGGAACTGTTTTTT.

The gene calls are TRBV4-2 and TRBJ2-1; 10 bases are a match to TRBD1. With 8 bases clipped from V and 8 bases from J, the junction kept 12 bases outside the gene matches. CDR3 length: 15 amino acids. In germline, CDR1 is LGHNA, CDR2 YNFKEQ. Here the CDR3 reads CASHTGGTGVHEQFF. The CDR3 DNA reads TGTGCCAGCCACACGGGCGGGACAGGGGTTCATGAGCAGTTCTTC.

V is TRBV20-1 and J is TRBJ2-3; TRBD2 matches at 12 bases. Unmatched junction bases numbered 11, after V lost 5 bases and J lost 2 bases. Germline assignment: CDR1 DFQATT and CDR2 SNEGSKA (reference sequence). This CDR3 contains 17 residues. The CDR3 protein is CSALASSGRALTDTQYF. CDR3 nucleotides: TGCAGTGCTCTAGCGTCTAGCGGGAGGGCTCTCACAGATACGCAGTATTTT.

The rearrangement uses TRBV6-1 and TRBJ2-7, with 11 bases that match TRBD2. J lost 2 bases, V lost 1 base, and 1 base had no gene match. Per germline, CDR1 MNHNS and CDR2 SASEGT. The CDR3 length is 15 residues. CDR3 sequence: CASSEVAGGTYEQYF. As DNA, the CDR3 is TGTGCCAGCAGTGAAGTAGCGGGAGGGACCTACGAGCAGTACTTC.

The chain combines TRBV6-1 with TRBJ1-5; maybe TRBD1 (6 bases). Germline V CDR1 and CDR2: MNHNS, SASEGT. The CDR3 runs to 14 residues. Trimming took 4 bases from V and 10 from J, leaving 17 bases between them. The chain's CDR3 is CASSGGGTLFPQHF. CDR3 nucleotides: TGTGCCAGCAGTGGAGGGGGGACATTATTTCCCCAGCATTTT.

The chain carries TRBV20-1 and TRBJ2-3; possibly TRBD1 or TRBD2 for D (5 bases each). The CDR3 spans 13 residues. V was shortened by 7 bases and J by 1 base, with 12 bases between the two germline ends. Germline CDR1 reads DFQATT; CDR2 reads SNEGSKA (reference sequence). The CDR3 region is CSVRGQGTDTQYF. The CDR3 bases are TGCAGTGTACGGGGCCAAGGCACAGATACGCAGTATTTT.

Remarks on this clonotype: The junction does not match germline at one end; this may be a read error. V and J are TRBV6-2 or TRBV6-3 and TRBJ2-1; 8 bases line up with TRBD2. This CDR3 is 16 amino acids long. Germline lookup yields CDR1 MNHEY and CDR2 SVGEGT. CDR3 residues: CASSYSISGAYSEQFF. The CDR3 DNA sequence: TGTGCCAGCAGTTACTCGATTAGCGGGGCCTACAGTGAGCAGTTCTTC.

This chain uses TRBV29-1 with TRBJ2-2; 9 bases map to TRBD1. This CDR3 has 14 amino acids. Trimming cost V 7 bases and J 6 bases; bases outside gene matches: 9. CDR1 and CDR2 (germline): SQVTM, ANQGSEA. The CDR3 nucleotides are TGCAGCGGGATACAGGGGGCGGTTTCCGGGGAGCTGTTTTTT. Encoded protein: CSGIQGAVSGELFF.